This TCR beta chain was sequenced in a study of T cells in Graves' hyperthyroidism and ophthalmopathy. Amplification of TCR beta CDR3 regions was performed using RNA transcripts as template. The HTBI primer set served for first-round RT-PCR of the TCR CDR3. Each CDR3 protein is one row after TCRdb ran MiXCR on the multiplex PCR reads. This sample yields hundreds of thousands of distinct CDR3 sequences, of which 14% are seen a single time; around 13% belongs to the top ten. V trimming: 1 base; J trimming: 7 bases; junction bases outside the gene matches: 6. CDR3 length: 15 amino acids. Looked up from germline, CDR1 is MDHEN and CDR2 is SYDVKM. Exclusion of a patient resulted from uncontrolled infection, other autoimmune disease, pregnancy or lactation. The table lists this clonotype with many counts.

This rearrangement joins TRBV28 to TRBJ2-1; 8 nucleotides match TRBD2. Sequenced material: blood. The source of this sequence is a woman in her thirties or forties with Graves' hyperthyroidism. The CDR3 DNA reads as TGTGCCAGCAGTTTATTCACTAGCGGAAGAAATGAGCAGTTCTTC. This gives the protein CASSLFTSGRNEQFF.